This is a list of T cell receptor beta chains from one sample in a study of blood T cell repertoires in COVID-19. The protocol was immunoSEQ multiplex PCR, while the TCRdb copy is restricted to in-frame clones and leaves out a portion. The sample shows around 190,000 clones, around 83% of them seen only once. The source material was peripheral blood. Receptors were obtained from a human donor in a cohort sampled during active COVID-19. Each CDR3 is given with its conserved first and last residue. The D gene is left open where the match is weak. Not all rows give a size; the values are once, few, many and, for expanded clones, a class.

clone size,V gene,J gene,D gene,CDR3 protein
-,TRBV7-9,TRBJ1-5,TRBD1,CASSLGTGADPQHF
-,TRBV4-2,TRBJ1-3,-,CASSQELSGNTIYF
-,TRBV7-9,TRBJ1-5,TRBD1,CASSLAGGTDSNQPQHF
-,TRBV10-2,TRBJ2-7,TRBD1,CASTRQGAYEQYF
many,TRBV5-6,TRBJ2-7,TRBD2,CASSRGLAGEGQYF
-,TRBV7-8,TRBJ1-2,-,CASSQRDKASYGYTF
-,TRBV7-9,TRBJ1-1,-,CASTLGQPEAFF
few,TRBV6-1,TRBJ2-7,TRBD1,CASSEGQDLYEQYF
-,TRBV7-2,TRBJ1-3,-,CASSEYHGELGGNTIYF
-,TRBV7-8,TRBJ2-1,TRBD2,CASSLPSGRANEQFF
-,TRBV4-3,TRBJ2-1,TRBD2,CASSQGLAGYNEQFF
few,TRBV7-3,TRBJ2-5,TRBD2,CASSAGLAGETQYF
-,TRBV19,TRBJ2-7,-,CASSIEGRYEQYF
-,TRBV7-9,TRBJ1-2,-,CASSLAPYGYTF
few,TRBV19,TRBJ2-5,TRBD2,CASSIGLAGGETQYF
-,TRBV15,TRBJ2-2,TRBD2,CATSRGSPLAGGGNTGELFF
-,TRBV3-1/TRBV3-2,TRBJ1-1,-,CASSATHHINGVEAFF
once,TRBV7-3,TRBJ2-1,TRBD2,CASSPVGGDNEQFF
-,TRBV28,TRBJ2-1,TRBD1,CASRRTGEAYNEQFF
-,TRBV27,TRBJ2-7,TRBD2,CASSSIIHRRLATSYEQYF
-,TRBV2,TRBJ2-1,-,CASSGPLGSNEQFF
-,TRBV21-1,TRBJ1-5,-,CASSAYQGASNQPQHF
-,TRBV5-4,TRBJ2-3,TRBD2,CASSLGAGTSRTDTQYF
few,TRBV10-2,TRBJ2-7,-,CASTPGVPPHSYEQYF
few,TRBV5-1,TRBJ2-7,TRBD1,CASSLQGAREQYF
once,TRBV3-1/TRBV3-2,TRBJ1-3,-,CASSQDSHGNTIYF
-,TRBV21-1,TRBJ2-2,-,CASSKTGLGQGVWFRELFF
-,TRBV3-1/TRBV3-2,TRBJ1-5,TRBD1,CASSQDYGGGTGQPQHF
-,TRBV5-1,TRBJ1-1,TRBD1,CASSPGTGNMNTEAFF
-,TRBV3-1/TRBV3-2,TRBJ1-6,-,CASSHRRGSPLHF
-,TRBV28,TRBJ1-3,-,CASRGSGLISGNTIYF
-,TRBV29-1,TRBJ2-7,-,CSVNTDRGYEQYF
once,TRBV7-2,TRBJ1-2,-,CASSLGAGAAFDYTF
-,TRBV6-5,TRBJ2-3,TRBD2,CASKASGGGDTQYF
-,TRBV6-5,TRBJ1-6,-,CASGQGHNRSPLHF
-,TRBV7-3,TRBJ2-4,-,CASSLDSLGKNIQYF
-,TRBV27,TRBJ2-3,TRBD1,CASSLLGGPDTQYF
once,TRBV7-2,TRBJ1-2,-,CASSLRQTVYGYTF
-,TRBV10-1,TRBJ1-1,-,CASSMQGAFF
-,TRBV3-1/TRBV3-2,TRBJ2-1,TRBD2,CASSAGLAGDYNEQFF
-,TRBV21-1,TRBJ1-2,-,CASSTPNPNRRIANYGYTF
once,TRBV6-2/TRBV6-3,TRBJ1-4,-,CASSYSAGFEKLFF
-,TRBV9,TRBJ1-6,-,CASSPSGLYNSPLHF
-,TRBV24-1,TRBJ2-7,-,CATSEGQGSYEQYF
few,TRBV5-6,TRBJ1-5,-,CASSFGGARQPQHF